One sample yielded the 7 T cell receptor beta chains listed below, sequenced in a study of T cells after yellow fever vaccination. MiXCR, run by TCRdb on the 5' RACE reads, gives a single entry per CDR3 protein. The repertoire includes about 260,000 distinct CDR3 sequences, about 3.7% of them detected once, and about a fifth sits in the top ten. Sequences were derived from PBMCs, sampled 15 days after the yellow fever booster vaccination. The source of these receptors is a man in his late teens or twenties who received the YFV17D yellow fever vaccine.

The sample holds many counts of this clonotype. The chain employs TRBV5-1 and TRBJ2-7; 12 bases are a match to TRBD2. The CDR3 sequence is 14 residues long. V shed 4 bases, J shed 7 bases, and the junction held 6 bases outside the gene matches. Germline CDR1 reads SGHRS; CDR2 reads YFSETQ. CDR3 coding DNA: TGCGCCAGCAGCGCTAGCGGGGGGGCTCAAGAGCAGTACGTC. It codes for CASSASGGAQEQYV.

This clonotype has ten or more counts. This chain joins TRBV4-3 and TRBJ2-5; either TRBD1 or TRBD2 may supply D (5 bases each). Trimming left V 0 bases short and J 1 base short, with 9 bases between. The CDR3 consists of 15 residues. Germline loops: CDR1 LGHNA, CDR2 YSLEER. The DNA of the CDR3 is TGCGCCAGCAGCCAAGATCGGGACGGCCAAGAGACCCAGTACTTC. It codes for CASSQDRDGQETQYF.

This clonotype has a count of ten or more. The chain joins TRBV11-1 to TRBJ2-2; D possibly uses TRBD1 or TRBD2 (5 bases each). V shed 8 bases and J shed 0 bases, with 13 bases lying between them. The CDR3 length is 15 residues. Germline V lookup: CDR1 SGHAT, CDR2 FQDESV (reference sequence). CDR3 protein: CASFGAGANTGELFF. CDR3 coding DNA: TGTGCCAGCTTCGGGGCTGGGGCGAACACCGGGGAGCTGTTTTTT.

This clonotype was seen repeatedly, ten times or more. The chain carries TRBV5-6 and TRBJ2-5, with TRBD2 matching over 7 bases. In germline, CDR1 is SGHDT, CDR2 YYEEEE. The CDR3 contains 16 residues. Germline trimming cut 4 bases from V and 2 bases from J; bases unmatched to any gene: 11. The DNA for the CDR3 is TGTGCCAGCAGCCCGTACCGGTACGGGGGGCAAGAGACCCAGTACTTC. It codes for CASSPYRYGGQETQYF.

This clonotype was picked up many times. V gene TRBV5-1 combines with J gene TRBJ2-5; 7 bases align to TRBD2. Germline V gene data show CDR1 as SGHRS and CDR2 as YFSETQ. The junction had 5 bases not matched to a gene; V was cut back by 5 bases and J by 1 base. The CDR3 is made up of 14 amino acids. CDR3 protein: CASRPGGTQETQYF. CDR3 in DNA: TGCGCCAGCAGACCGGGGGGTACCCAAGAGACCCAGTACTTC.

This clonotype was picked up many times. The rearrangement joins TRBV15 to TRBJ2-3; 7 bases align to TRBD2. From germline, CDR1 is LNHNV and CDR2 YYDKDF (reference sequence). Trimming took 1 base from V and 4 from J; bases not matched to a gene: 5. There are 15 residues in the CDR3. CDR3 residues: CATSRGGGHADTQYF. The CDR3 DNA reads as TGTGCCACCAGCAGAGGGGGAGGGCACGCAGATACGCAGTATTTT.

Comment on this clonotype: A read error may be the cause here, since a much bigger clone is one base away. J is TRBJ2-1 and V is TRBV15; tentatively, D is TRBD2 (6 bases). The CDR3 covers 14 residues. The V gene's germline CDR1 is LNHNV and CDR2 YYDKDF (reference sequence). The CDR3 nucleotides are TGTGCCACCAGCGGGGACTCGTCCTACTATGAGCAGTTCTTC. Translation: CATSGDSSYYEQFF.